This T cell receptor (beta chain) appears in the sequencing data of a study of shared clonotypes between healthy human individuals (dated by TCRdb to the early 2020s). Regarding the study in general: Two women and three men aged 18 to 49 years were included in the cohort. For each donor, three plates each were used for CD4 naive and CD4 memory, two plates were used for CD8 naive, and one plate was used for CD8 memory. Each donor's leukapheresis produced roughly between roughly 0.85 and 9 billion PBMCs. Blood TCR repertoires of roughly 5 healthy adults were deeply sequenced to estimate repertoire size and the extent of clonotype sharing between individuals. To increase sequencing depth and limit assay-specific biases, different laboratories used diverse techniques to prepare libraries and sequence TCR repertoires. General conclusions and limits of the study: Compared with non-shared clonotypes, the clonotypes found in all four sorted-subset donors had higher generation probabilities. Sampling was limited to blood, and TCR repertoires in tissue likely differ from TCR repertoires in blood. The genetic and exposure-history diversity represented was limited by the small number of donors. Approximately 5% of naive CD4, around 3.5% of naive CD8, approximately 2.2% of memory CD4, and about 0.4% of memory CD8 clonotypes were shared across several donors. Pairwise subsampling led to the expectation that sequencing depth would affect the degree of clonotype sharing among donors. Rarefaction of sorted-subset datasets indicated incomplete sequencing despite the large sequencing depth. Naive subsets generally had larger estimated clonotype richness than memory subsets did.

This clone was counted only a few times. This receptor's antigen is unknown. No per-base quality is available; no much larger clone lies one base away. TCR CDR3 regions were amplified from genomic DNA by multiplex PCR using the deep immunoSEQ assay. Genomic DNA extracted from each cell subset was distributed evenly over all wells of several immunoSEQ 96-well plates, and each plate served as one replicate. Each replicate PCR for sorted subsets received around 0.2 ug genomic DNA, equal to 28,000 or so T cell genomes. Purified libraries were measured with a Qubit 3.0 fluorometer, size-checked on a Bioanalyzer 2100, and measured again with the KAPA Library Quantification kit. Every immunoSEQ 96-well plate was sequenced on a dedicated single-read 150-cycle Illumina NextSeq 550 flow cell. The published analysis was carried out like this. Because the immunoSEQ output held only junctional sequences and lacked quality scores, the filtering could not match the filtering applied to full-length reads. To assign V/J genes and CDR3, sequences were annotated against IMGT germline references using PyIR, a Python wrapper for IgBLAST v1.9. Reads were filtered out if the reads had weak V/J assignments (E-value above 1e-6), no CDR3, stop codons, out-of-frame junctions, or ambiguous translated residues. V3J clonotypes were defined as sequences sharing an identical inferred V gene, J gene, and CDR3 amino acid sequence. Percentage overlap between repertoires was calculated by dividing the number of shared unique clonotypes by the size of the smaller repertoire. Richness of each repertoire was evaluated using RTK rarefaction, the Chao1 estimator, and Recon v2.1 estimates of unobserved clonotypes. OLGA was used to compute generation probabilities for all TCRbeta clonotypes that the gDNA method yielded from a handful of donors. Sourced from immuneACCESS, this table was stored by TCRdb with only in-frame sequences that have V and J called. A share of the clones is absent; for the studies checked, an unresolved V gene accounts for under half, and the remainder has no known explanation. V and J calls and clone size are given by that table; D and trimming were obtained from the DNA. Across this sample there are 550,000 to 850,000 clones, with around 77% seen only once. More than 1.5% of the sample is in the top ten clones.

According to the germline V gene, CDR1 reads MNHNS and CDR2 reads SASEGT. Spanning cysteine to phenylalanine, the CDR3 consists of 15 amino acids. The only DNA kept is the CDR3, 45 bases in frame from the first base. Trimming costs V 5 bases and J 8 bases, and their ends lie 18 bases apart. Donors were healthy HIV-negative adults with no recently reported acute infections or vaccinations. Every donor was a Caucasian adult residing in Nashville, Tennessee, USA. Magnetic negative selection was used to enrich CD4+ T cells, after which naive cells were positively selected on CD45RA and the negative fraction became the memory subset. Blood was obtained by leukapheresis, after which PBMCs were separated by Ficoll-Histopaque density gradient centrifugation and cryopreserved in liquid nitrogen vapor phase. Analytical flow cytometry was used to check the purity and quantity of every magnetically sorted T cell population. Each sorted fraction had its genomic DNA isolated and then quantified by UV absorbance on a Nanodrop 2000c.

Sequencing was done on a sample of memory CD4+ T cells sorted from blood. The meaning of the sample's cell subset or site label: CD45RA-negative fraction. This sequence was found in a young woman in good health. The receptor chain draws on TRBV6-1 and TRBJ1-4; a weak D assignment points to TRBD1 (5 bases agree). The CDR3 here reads CASSIRAFPEEKLFF. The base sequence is TGTGCCAGCAGTATCAGGGCCTTCCCGGAGGAAAAACTGTTTTTT.